This TCR beta chain is drawn from a study of T cells after yellow fever vaccination. General study points: Secondary responses were weaker yet peaked faster, day 5 versus 15. Clones from primary vaccination mostly reappeared after the booster (around 97% CD4, about 88% CD8). Researchers cautioned that FACS-sorted repertoires could harbor abundant clonotypes contaminating from the bulk population.

UMIs and a universal primer site were added when TCR cDNA was made by 5'RACE template switching. TCRdb redid the calling of the 5' RACE reads with MiXCR, one entry per CDR3 protein. The repertoire has under 300,000 distinct CDR3 sequences, over 10% of them found once; the top ten carry roughly 0.5%. This CDR3 is built from 12 residues. Germline CDR1 is SGHRS and CDR2 is YFSETQ. Trimming pared 3 bases from V and 5 bases from J, leaving 9 bases between. As for this clonotype: Its antigen is as yet unknown.

The sample here was CD4+ T cells sorted from PBMCs, taken 45 days after the yellow fever booster vaccination. This TCR came from a man younger than 40 who received the YFV17D yellow fever vaccine. This chain links TRBV5-1 with TRBJ2-7; possible D gene TRBD1, 6 bases. In DNA form, the CDR3 reads TGCGCCAGCAGCTCTACAGGGAACGAGCAGTACTTC. This codes for CASSSTGNEQYF.